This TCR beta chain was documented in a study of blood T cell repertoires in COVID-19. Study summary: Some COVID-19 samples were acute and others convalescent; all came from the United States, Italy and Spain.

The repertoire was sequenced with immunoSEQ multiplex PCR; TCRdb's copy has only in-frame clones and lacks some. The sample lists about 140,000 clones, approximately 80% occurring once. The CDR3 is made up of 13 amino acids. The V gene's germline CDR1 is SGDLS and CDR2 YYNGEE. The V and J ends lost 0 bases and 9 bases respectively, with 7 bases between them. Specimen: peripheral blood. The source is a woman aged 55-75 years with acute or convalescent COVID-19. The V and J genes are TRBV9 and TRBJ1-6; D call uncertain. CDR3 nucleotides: TGTGCCAGCAGCGTAGGAAATAGTTCACCCCTCCACTTT. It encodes CASSVGNSSPLHF.